Detailed here is one T cell receptor beta chain. The antigen is undetermined. This specimen comes from a study of shared clonotypes between healthy human individuals. In the study overall: A couple of female and a few male donors aged 18 to 49 were enrolled.

Here immunoSEQ multiplex PCR was the method, and the copy in TCRdb shows in-frame clones only, minus some. The data contain about 1.5 million clones, approximately 98% of them singletons. The study's findings and limits: It was only blood that was sampled, and tissue repertoires likely differ.

V dropped 7 bases and J dropped 2; count of bases not matched to a gene: 10. The CDR3 runs 16 residues. The germline V gene encodes CDR1 SNHLY and CDR2 FYNNEI. Sequenced input: naive CD4+ T cells sorted from blood. Described subset: CD45RA+ positively selected. The clonotype was recovered from a man in his thirties or forties in good health. The J gene is TRBJ2-7, the V gene TRBV2; 11 bases map to TRBD1. The CDR3, as DNA: TGTGCCAGCACTAACATCCGGGACAGGGGGACCTACGAGCAGTACTTC. This sequence encodes CASTNIRDRGTYEQYF.